The rows below give T cell receptor beta chains drawn from one sample of a study of blood T cells in healthy people across ages. TCRdb re-analysed the 5' RACE reads in MiXCR, keeping a single row per CDR3 protein. The sample includes 800,000 to 1,000,000 distinct CDR3 sequences, roughly 50% seen only once; the top ten take roughly an eighth. The sample comprised blood. The receptors shown here come from a man aged 30 to 39 in good health. CDR3s include the opening cysteine and the closing phenylalanine or tryptophan. The order of the fields is clone size, D gene, V gene, J gene, CDR3 DNA, CDR3 protein. D genes are given only for firm matches. Some rows have no size entry. The others give once, few or many, or a class for an expanded clone.

>once|NA|TRBV12-3/TRBV12-4|TRBJ1-6
TGTGCCAGCAGTTTTATGGGCAGGGGAGGTTCACCCCTCCACTTT
CASSFMGRGGSPLHF
>NA|NA|TRBV12-3/TRBV12-4|TRBJ1-2
TGTGCCAGCAGTCTTACACGGGGATCAGGCTATGGCTACACCTTC
CASSLTRGSGYGYTF
>NA|NA|TRBV5-1|TRBJ2-1
TGCGCCAGCAGCCCGACACCAGGCTCAAGCTCCTACGAGCAGTTCTTC
CASSPTPGSSSYEQFF
>NA|NA|TRBV12-3/TRBV12-4|TRBJ2-7
TGTGCCAGCAGTTTTCAGTTGCGAGCCTACGAGCAGTACTTC
CASSFQLRAYEQYF
>NA|NA|TRBV12-3/TRBV12-4|TRBJ2-3
TGTGCCAGCAGGACAGTGCGCGGAGATACGCAGTATTTT
CASRTVRGDTQYF
>NA|TRBD1|TRBV10-3|TRBJ1-2
TGTGCCATCAGGGGACAGGGGGCAAACTATGGCTACACCTTC
CAIRGQGANYGYTF
>few|NA|TRBV4-1|TRBJ2-5
TGCGCCAGCAGCCAAGATCAGGAGAATCAAGAGACCCAGTACTTC
CASSQDQENQETQYF
>many|TRBD1|TRBV5-1|TRBJ2-7
TGCGCCAGCAGCTCGAGACAGGGGGCGAGCTACGAGCAGTACTTC
CASSSRQGASYEQYF
>few|TRBD2|TRBV7-2|TRBJ2-3
TGTGCCAGCAGCCCTCGGACTAGCGGGGGGTACACAGATACGCAGTATTTT
CASSPRTSGGYTDTQYF
>few|NA|TRBV29-1|TRBJ2-7
TGCAGCGTCAGGGGTAGGCACGAGCAGTACTTC
CSVRGRHEQYF
>few|NA|TRBV20-1|TRBJ1-4
TGCAGTGCTAGGGGACTAAATACGAGTGAAAAACTGTTTTTT
CSARGLNTSEKLFF
>many|TRBD2|TRBV12-3/TRBV12-4|TRBJ2-7
TGTGCCAGCAGTTCCCCTAGCGGGGGGTCCTACGAGCAGTACTTC
CASSSPSGGSYEQYF
>NA|NA|TRBV7-2|TRBJ1-2
TGTGCCAGCAGCCCATCCACAGGGATTGGCTACACCTTC
CASSPSTGIGYTF
>NA|TRBD1|TRBV12-3/TRBV12-4|TRBJ1-4
TGTGCCAGCAGCGACAGGGGGCTTGAAAAACTGTTTTTT
CASSDRGLEKLFF
>NA|NA|TRBV4-1|TRBJ1-2
TGCGCCAGCAGCCAAGGACAGGACCAAAGCTATGGCTACACCTTC
CASSQGQDQSYGYTF
>NA|NA|TRBV5-1|TRBJ2-3
TGCGCCAGCTTCCAAGGACTACTTACAGATACGCAGTATTTT
CASFQGLLTDTQYF
>NA|TRBD1|TRBV14|TRBJ2-3
TGTGCCAGCAGCCCGGACAGGGGGACGCAGTATTTT
CASSPDRGTQYF
>few|NA|TRBV7-2|TRBJ1-1
TGTGCCAGCAGCTTAGCGCTGGGCAGGGTTGGAGGTGAAGCTTTCTTT
CASSLALGRVGGEAFF
>few|NA|TRBV7-2|TRBJ1-1
TGTGCCAGCAGCCCCGGACCCAGCACTGAAGCTTTCTTT
CASSPGPSTEAFF
>NA|NA|TRBV7-9|TRBJ2-7
TGTGCCAGCAGCTTAGAGGGAACTCAGGGTTACGAGCAGTACTTC
CASSLEGTQGYEQYF
>NA|NA|TRBV5-1|TRBJ2-7
TGCGCCAGCAGCTTGGAATTTCCAGGTCTAACCTACGAGCAGTACTTC
CASSLEFPGLTYEQYF
>few|NA|TRBV5-1|TRBJ2-7
TGCGCCAGCAGCCCAGCCGGGCCCCTCTACGAGCAGTACTTC
CASSPAGPLYEQYF
>NA|NA|TRBV28|TRBJ2-7
TGTGCCAGCAGTTTAGCCAGAAACTACGAGCAGTACTTC
CASSLARNYEQYF
>NA|TRBD2|TRBV4-1|TRBJ2-5
TGCGCCAGCAGCCAAGTAGCTAGCGGCTCCCAAGAGACCCAGTACTTC
CASSQVASGSQETQYF